This passage covers 20 T cell receptor beta chains from one sample sequenced in a study of T cells in Graves' hyperthyroidism and ophthalmopathy. Researchers amplified the TCR beta CDR3 regions from RNA transcripts. The TCR CDR3 first-round RT-PCR relied on the HTBI primer set. TCRdb independently ran MiXCR on the multiplex PCR reads; one entry per CDR3 protein. The sample has 300,000 to 450,000 distinct CDR3 sequences, about a sixth seen once. Material: blood. The receptors come from a young woman with Graves' hyperthyroidism that later progressed to Graves' ophthalmopathy.

The J gene is TRBJ1-6, the V gene TRBV12-3 or TRBV12-4; the match to TRBD1 covers 7 bases. The CDR3 has 14 amino acids. V lost 8 bases to trimming and J lost 11 bases; unmatched junction nucleotides: 12. Written as DNA, the CDR3 is TGTGCCAGCCTCGAAGCAGGGGGGGGAACACCCCTCCACTTT. It encodes CASLEAGGGTPLHF.

Many counts were recorded for this clonotype. This sequence joins TRBV20-1 and TRBJ2-7; the D gene is possibly TRBD2 (5 bases). V dropped 0 bases and J dropped 0 bases, with 12 bases sitting between them. Germline V lookup: CDR1 DFQATT, CDR2 SNEGSKA (reference sequence). The CDR3 has 15 amino acids. The chain's CDR3 is CSARDKRPSSYEQYF. Written as DNA, the CDR3 is TGCAGTGCTAGAGACAAGCGGCCCAGCTCCTACGAGCAGTACTTC.

This clonotype turned up a few times. The rearrangement uses TRBV5-1 and TRBJ1-5; D is uncertain. V shed 0 bases and J shed 0 bases, with 7 bases lying between them. Germline CDR1 SGHRS, CDR2 YFSETQ. This CDR3 spans 15 amino acids. CDR3 sequence (DNA): TGCGCCAGCAGCTTGGGGCAGTATAGCAATCAGCCCCAGCATTTT. As protein: CASSLGQYSNQPQHF. Based on the CDR3 plus reference TRBV5-1 and TRBJ1-5, the full variable domain is KAGVTQTPRYLIKTRGQQVTLSCSPISGHRSVSWYQQTPGQGLQFLFEYFSETQRNKGNFPGRFSGRQFSNSRSEMNVSTLELGDSALYLCASSLGQYSNQPQHFGDGTRLSIL.

V and J are TRBV4-1 and TRBJ1-6, with unresolved D. Trimming cost V 2 bases and J 1 base, with 9 bases left between them. From germline, CDR1 is MGHRA and CDR2 YSYEKL. This CDR3 region has 16 residues. CDR3 sequence (DNA): TGCGCCAGCAGCCAAAGGCCGGCTTCCTATAATTCACCCCTCCACTTT. Translated, it gives CASSQRPASYNSPLHF.

In its sample, this clonotype was seen a few times. This chain links TRBV4-1 with TRBJ2-4, with D perhaps TRBD1 (6 bases). Germline values: CDR1 MGHRA, CDR2 YSYEKL. The CDR3 runs 15 residues. V was pared by 1 base and J by 7 bases, with 14 bases between. CDR3 sequence reads: CASSQGDRDTNIQYF. DNA for the CDR3: TGCGCCAGCAGCCAAGGGGACCGGGACACTAACATTCAGTACTTC.

At least ten counts were recorded for this clonotype. The chain employs TRBV11-2 and TRBJ2-5; D not resolved. The CDR3 is made up of 15 amino acids. The germline V gene has CDR1 SGHAT and CDR2 FQNNGV. Trimming left V 2 bases short and J 1 base short, with 11 bases between. In nucleotides, the CDR3 is TGTGCCAGCAGCTTACTAAGAGGTCTCCAAGAGACCCAGTACTTC. Translated, it gives CASSLLRGLQETQYF.

This clonotype was observed a few times. The J gene is TRBJ2-2, the V gene TRBV27; D may be TRBD1 (6 bases). V was shortened by 3 bases and J by 5 bases, with 13 bases between the two germline ends. The V gene's germline CDR1 is MNHEY and CDR2 SMNVEV (reference sequence). This CDR3 is built from 15 residues. DNA for the CDR3: TGTGCCAGCAGTTTCACAGGGTCGTTGACCGGGGAGCTGTTTTTT. Translating it yields CASSFTGSLTGELFF.

Here the CDR3 reads CASSSGSVQETQYF. DNA of the CDR3: TGTGCCAGCAGTTCAGGGAGTGTCCAAGAGACCCAGTACTTC. The chain combines TRBV28 with TRBJ2-5; D possibly matches TRBD1 or TRBD2 (5 bases each). CDR1 is MDHEN and CDR2 is SYDVKM in the germline V gene. V was trimmed by 4 bases and J by 1 base, leaving 10 bases between them. This CDR3 has 14 residues.

As for this clonotype: Given a much more abundant clone one base away, this may be a read error. The chain combines TRBV2 with TRBJ1-5; maybe TRBD1 (6 bases). The CDR3 runs to 14 residues. The germline V and J ends were trimmed by 5 bases and 3 bases, with 11 bases remaining between them. Germline V CDR1 and CDR2: SNHLY, FYNNEI. CDR3 loop: CASSRDRYNQPQHF. CDR3 nucleotide sequence: TGTGCCAGCAGTCGAGACAGGTACAATCAGCCCCAGCATTTT.

CDR3 nucleotides: TGTGCCAGCAGCTTCAACGGCAGGAGGGATGAGCAGTTCTTC. Amino acid sequence: CASSFNGRRDEQFF. The V gene is TRBV5-6, the J gene TRBJ2-1, with a possible D match to TRBD2 (6 bases). The CDR3 contains 14 residues. Trimming cost V 2 bases and J 8 bases, with 14 bases left between them. Per germline, CDR1 SGHDT and CDR2 YYEEEE.

This clonotype was observed a handful of times. The rearrangement links TRBV19 to TRBJ1-1, with D unclear. This CDR3 contains 14 residues. The germline CDR1 and CDR2 sequences are LNHDA and SQIVND (reference sequence). The ends were cut back, 1 base at V and 0 bases at J, with 6 bases in the middle. Written as DNA, the CDR3 is TGTGCCAGTAGTATAGGACTGCTGAACACTGAAGCTTTCTTT. This sequence encodes CASSIGLLNTEAFF. Drawing the rest from reference TRBV19 and TRBJ1-1, the complete variable domain is DGGITQSPKYLFRKEGQNVTLSCEQNLNHDAMYWYRQDPGQGLRLIYYSQIVNDFQKGDIAEGYSVSREKKESFPLTVTSAQKNPTAFYLCASSIGLLNTEAFFGQGTRLTVV.

There are many counts of this clonotype. The V and J genes are TRBV19 and TRBJ2-1; 9 bases match TRBD2. V shed 0 bases, J shed 7 bases, and the junction held 7 bases outside the gene matches. This CDR3 contains 16 residues. Germline lookup yields CDR1 LNHDA and CDR2 SQIVND (reference sequence). CDR3 region: CASSIEGVAGVNEQFF. CDR3 sequence (DNA): TGTGCCAGTAGTATAGAAGGGGTAGCGGGAGTGAATGAGCAGTTCTTC.

This clonotype was counted at least ten times. This chain connects TRBV10-3 to TRBJ2-7; the D is unclear. The germline gives CDR1 ENHRY, CDR2 SYGVKD. The CDR3 is made up of 15 amino acids. Deletions cut 2 bases from V and 4 bases from J, with 15 bases between. The CDR3 nucleotides are TGTGCCATCAGTGAGACCGGCCCCTCACCTTACGAGCAGTACTTC. Protein: CAISETGPSPYEQYF.

In this sample, this clonotype turned up many times. This chain uses TRBV3-1 with TRBJ2-7; D gene unclear. CDR3 size: 13 residues. V shed 0 bases and J shed 3 bases, with 6 bases lying between them. CDR1 and CDR2 (germline): LGHDT, YNNKEL (reference sequence). The CDR3 DNA is TGTGCCAGCAGCCAAGATACCCGCTACGAGCAGTACTTC. Protein: CASSQDTRYEQYF.

This clonotype showed up many times. The chain combines TRBV28 with TRBJ2-7; D might be TRBD1 (6 bases). V dropped 3 bases and J dropped 0 bases, with 18 bases sitting between them. Germline assignment: CDR1 MDHEN and CDR2 SYDVKM. The CDR3 runs to 17 residues. The CDR3 DNA follows: TGTGCCAGCAGTTTCCCGCCGGGACACATGACCTCCTACGAGCAGTACTTC. It yields the protein CASSFPPGHMTSYEQYF.

This clonotype was found many times. The V gene is TRBV20-1, the J gene TRBJ1-2; D perhaps matches TRBD1 (5 bases). Trimming cost V 0 bases and J 6 bases, with 17 bases left between them. CDR3 size: 15 residues. Germline V gene data show CDR1 as DFQATT and CDR2 as SNEGSKA (reference sequence). Here the CDR3 DNA reads TGCAGTGCTAGAGATGGGGCCGTCCGGTCTGATGGCTACACCTTC. It specifies CSARDGAVRSDGYTF.

This clonotype has only a few counts. The gene calls are TRBV19 and TRBJ2-1; the match to TRBD2 covers 8 bases. The ends lost 1 base at V and 0 bases at J; junction bases unmatched: 11. The CDR3 spans 19 residues. Germline V gene lookup returns CDR1 LNHDA and CDR2 SQIVND (reference sequence). The CDR3 sequence is CASSIGLASGLFSYNEQFF. CDR3 nucleotide sequence: TGTGCCAGTAGTATAGGGTTGGCTAGCGGGTTGTTCTCCTACAATGAGCAGTTCTTC.

For this clonotype: This may be a read error, as it is one base from a much larger clone. The chain has TRBV2 and TRBJ2-3; D remains unclear. CDR3 length: 15 amino acids. CDR1 is SNHLY and CDR2 is FYNNEI in the germline V gene. As DNA, the CDR3 is TGTGCCAGCGGTGAAGCGCGAGGAGCCACAGATACGCAGTATTTT. Protein sequence: CASGEARGATDTQYF.

This clonotype was picked up a small number of times. This could be a read error, since a much larger clone is one nucleotide away. The chain links TRBV20-1 to TRBJ2-3, with D hard to call. Trimming took off 0 bases at V and 0 bases at J, with 10 bases between the two ends. Germline V lookup: CDR1 DFQATT, CDR2 SNEGSKA (reference sequence). CDR3 length equals 15 residues. The CDR3 sequence is CSARDHGESTDTQYF. The CDR3 DNA reads as TGCAGTGCTAGAGATCATGGCGAGAGCACAGATACGCAGTATTTT.

This clonotype was detected a few times. The chain links TRBV7-2 to TRBJ1-3; D is unclear. The CDR3 contains 15 residues. V was shortened by 4 bases and J by 0 bases, with 10 bases between the two germline ends. CDR1 and CDR2 (germline): SGHTA, FQGNSA. CDR3: CASSSRHSSGNTIYF. The CDR3 DNA is TGTGCCAGCAGCTCGCGACACTCCTCTGGAAACACCATATATTTT.